Listed below are T cell receptor beta chains from one sample, sequenced in a study of Tregs in tolerant kidney transplant recipients. This table comes from immunoSEQ multiplex PCR, and its TCRdb copy is limited to in-frame clones, with some not included. Found here are roughly 70,000 clones, around 87% of them singletons; the top ten hold more than 3%. Source: CD4+ T cells from blood (PBMCs), taken 6 months after the transplant. These receptors came from a human patient who received a combined kidney and bone marrow transplant. Some of the T cells may derive from the graft donor. The CDR3 runs from the conserved cysteine through the conserved F or W. D genes are given only for firm matches. Clone size appears in some rows only: once, few, many, or a class for an expanded clone.

j_call v_call clone_size d_call cdr3_aa cdr3_nt
TRBJ1-6 TRBV4-1 NA NA CASSQAQVVFSPLHF TGCGCCAGCAGCCAAGCCCAGGTTGTGTTTTCACCCCTCCACTTT
TRBJ2-2 TRBV19 NA TRBD1 CASRWTGPTGELFF TGTGCCAGTAGGTGGACAGGTCCCACCGGGGAGCTGTTTTTT
TRBJ2-2 TRBV5-1 NA TRBD2 CASSWAPLAGGNPNTGELFF TGCGCCAGCAGCTGGGCCCCACTAGCGGGGGGGAATCCGAACACCGGGGAGCTGTTTTTT
TRBJ2-3 TRBV2 NA TRBD1 CASEGQGEDTQYF TGTGCCAGCGAGGGACAGGGGGAAGATACGCAGTATTTT
TRBJ2-3 TRBV7-3 NA TRBD1 CASSLNRGATDTQYF TGTGCCAGCAGCTTAAACAGGGGGGCCACAGATACGCAGTATTTT
TRBJ2-5 TRBV7-2 NA NA CASSPREELGVRETQYF TGTGCCAGCAGCCCAAGGGAGGAGCTCGGGGTGAGGGAGACCCAGTACTTC
TRBJ2-7 TRBV28 NA TRBD1 CASSSRGLPHYEQYF TGTGCCAGCAGTTCCAGGGGGCTTCCTCACTACGAGCAGTACTTC
TRBJ1-2 TRBV4-2 few NA CASSQDREGGYGYTF TGTGCCAGCAGCCAAGACCGGGAGGGGGGCTATGGCTACACCTTC
TRBJ1-4 TRBV30 NA NA CAWSYGVNEKLFF TGTGCCTGGAGTTACGGGGTAAATGAAAAACTGTTTTTT
TRBJ2-7 TRBV28 NA NA CASSLRGSTSYEQYF TGTGCCAGCAGTTTGAGGGGGTCAACCTCCTACGAGCAGTACTTC
TRBJ2-1 TRBV29-1 NA TRBD2 CSAGGLAGYNEQFF TGCAGCGCTGGCGGACTAGCGGGGTACAATGAGCAGTTCTTC
TRBJ2-5 TRBV7-9 NA NA CASSRWRGEGHWETQYF TGTGCCAGCAGCCGGTGGAGGGGGGAGGGCCATTGGGAGACCCAGTACTTC
TRBJ1-2 TRBV5-1 NA NA CASSLQDFYGYTF TGCGCCAGCAGCTTACAGGATTTCTATGGCTACACCTTC
TRBJ2-2 TRBV7-2 NA TRBD2 CASSLGLAGRRWDTGELFF TGTGCCAGCAGCTTAGGACTAGCGGGCCGTCGGTGGGACACCGGGGAGCTGTTTTTT
TRBJ2-1 TRBV4-2 NA TRBD2 CASSLRDYLSNEQFF TGTGCCAGCAGCCTCCGGGACTACCTAAGCAATGAGCAGTTCTTC
TRBJ2-5 TRBV20-1 NA NA CSFDLQETQYF TGCAGTTTCGACTTGCAAGAGACCCAGTACTTC
TRBJ1-6 TRBV2 NA NA CASMEGRNNSPLHF TGTGCCAGCATGGAGGGACGGAATAATTCCCCCCTCCACTTT
TRBJ2-5 TRBV6-1 NA TRBD2 CASSEGLAGAKQYF TGTGCCAGCAGTGAAGGACTAGCGGGGGCAAAGCAGTACTTC
TRBJ1-5 TRBV2 NA NA CASSEVGTVHSNQPQHF TGTGCCAGCAGTGAAGTTGGTACAGTTCATAGCAATCAGCCCCAGCATTTT
TRBJ1-2 TRBV19 NA NA CASRSGRNNYGYTF TGTGCCAGTAGAAGTGGCAGGAATAACTATGGCTACACCTTC
TRBJ2-1 TRBV7-3 NA TRBD2 CASSLAPSGVKNEQFF TGTGCCAGCAGCTTAGCACCTAGCGGGGTAAAAAATGAGCAGTTCTTC
TRBJ2-6 TRBV19 NA NA CASSPRSSGANVLTF TGTGCCAGTAGTCCCCGTTCCTCTGGGGCCAACGTCCTGACTTTC
TRBJ1-1 TRBV6-1 NA TRBD1 CASSGTGPRTEAFF TGTGCCAGCAGTGGGACAGGGCCGAGGACTGAAGCTTTCTTT
TRBJ1-1 TRBV19 NA NA CASSFRLGSTEAFF TGTGCCAGTAGTTTTCGCCTAGGGAGCACTGAAGCTTTCTTT
TRBJ2-3 TRBV5-1 once TRBD2 CASSLVGGRGTDTQYF TGCGCCAGCAGCTTGGTAGGCGGGAGGGGCACAGATACGCAGTATTTT
TRBJ2-5 TRBV10-3 NA NA CAADSIPRGMETQYF TGTGCCGCCGATTCCATCCCCAGGGGAATGGAGACCCAGTACTTC
TRBJ2-2 TRBV30 NA NA CAWSVGAGELFF TGTGCCTGGAGTGTAGGGGCCGGGGAGCTGTTTTTT
TRBJ2-3 TRBV6-6 NA NA CASSARDSLSTDTQYF TGTGCCAGCAGCGCCCGCGACAGCCTTAGCACAGATACGCAGTATTTT
TRBJ2-7 TRBV5-1 NA TRBD1 CASSEKPGQGPYEQYF TGCGCCAGCAGCGAAAAACCGGGACAGGGACCCTACGAGCAGTACTTC
TRBJ2-3 TRBV21-1 NA NA CASSLTSGKRGSTDTQYF TGTGCCAGCAGCCTTACTAGCGGCAAGAGGGGAAGCACAGATACGCAGTATTTT
TRBJ2-5 TRBV27 once TRBD1 CASGFGTGGGETQYF TGTGCCAGCGGATTCGGGACAGGCGGCGGAGAGACCCAGTACTTC
TRBJ1-5 TRBV5-1 NA NA CASSLGGSNQPQHF TGCGCCAGCAGCTTGGGAGGGTCGAATCAGCCCCAGCATTTT
TRBJ2-7 TRBV6-5 NA TRBD1 CASSSSGTGADEQYF TGTGCCAGCAGTTCATCCGGGACAGGGGCGGACGAGCAGTACTTC
TRBJ2-3 TRBV11-3 NA NA CASSLGTVAGDTQYF TGTGCCAGCAGCTTAGGGACGGTGGCGGGGGATACGCAGTATTTT
TRBJ2-6 TRBV7-8 NA TRBD2 CASRRLAGALISGANVLTF TGTGCCAGCAGACGACTAGCGGGGGCCCTTATCTCTGGGGCCAACGTCCTGACTTTC
TRBJ1-2 TRBV7-2 few NA CASSFRAPGYGYTF TGTGCCAGCAGCTTCAGGGCGCCAGGGTATGGCTACACCTTC